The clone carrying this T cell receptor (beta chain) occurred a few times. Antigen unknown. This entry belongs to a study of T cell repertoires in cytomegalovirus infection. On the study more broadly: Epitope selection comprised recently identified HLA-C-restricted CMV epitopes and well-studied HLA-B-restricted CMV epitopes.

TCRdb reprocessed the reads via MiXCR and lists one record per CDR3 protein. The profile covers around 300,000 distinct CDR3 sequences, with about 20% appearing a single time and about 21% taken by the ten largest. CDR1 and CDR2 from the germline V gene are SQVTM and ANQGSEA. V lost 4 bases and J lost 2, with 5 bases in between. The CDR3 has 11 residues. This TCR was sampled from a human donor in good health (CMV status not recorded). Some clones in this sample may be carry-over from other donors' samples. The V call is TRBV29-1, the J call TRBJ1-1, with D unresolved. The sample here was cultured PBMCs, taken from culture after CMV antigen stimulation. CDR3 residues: CSVVANTEAFF. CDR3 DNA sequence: TGCAGCGTTGTGGCAAACACTGAAGCTTTCTTT.